The source of this T cell receptor beta chain is a study of T-cell memory formation after mild COVID-19. Background on the study: TCR clusters were mostly donor specific.

This clonotype was seen more than once but under ten times. The CDR3 runs 17 residues. V was shortened by 4 bases and J by 2 bases, with 21 bases between the two germline ends. Per the germline V gene, CDR1 is SGHRS and CDR2 is YFSETQ. MiXCR, run by TCRdb on the 5' RACE reads, gives a single entry per CDR3 protein. The table lists 300,000 or so distinct CDR3 sequences, less than 20% of them singletons. This receptor was identified in a man younger than 35 who had mild COVID-19 (a few samples of this study predate the infection). Cell type and time point are not known. The chain uses TRBV5-1 and TRBJ1-2; D is undetermined. The sequenced material came from PBMCs or a T cell subset sorted from them (not recorded which). The CDR3 spells CASSPEGGEALNYGYTF. CDR3 coding DNA: TGCGCCAGCAGCCCGGAAGGCGGAGAGGCTTTGAACTATGGCTACACCTTC.